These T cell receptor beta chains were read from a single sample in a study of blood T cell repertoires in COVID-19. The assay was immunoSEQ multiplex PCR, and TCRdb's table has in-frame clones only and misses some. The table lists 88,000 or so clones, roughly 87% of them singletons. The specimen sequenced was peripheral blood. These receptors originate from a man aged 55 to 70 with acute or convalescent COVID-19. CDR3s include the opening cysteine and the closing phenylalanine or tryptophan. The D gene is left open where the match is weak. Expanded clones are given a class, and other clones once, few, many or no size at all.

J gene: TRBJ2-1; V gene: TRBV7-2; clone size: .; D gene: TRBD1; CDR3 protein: CASSSGQGWVNEQFF; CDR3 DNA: TGTGCCAGCAGTTCGGGACAGGGGTGGGTAAATGAGCAGTTCTTC
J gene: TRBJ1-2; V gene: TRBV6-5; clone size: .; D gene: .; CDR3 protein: CASSYAQGLSNYGYTF; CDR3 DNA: TGTGCCAGCAGTTACGCACAGGGCTTATCTAACTATGGCTACACCTTC
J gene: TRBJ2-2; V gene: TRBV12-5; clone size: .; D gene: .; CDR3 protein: CASGKTGIGELFF; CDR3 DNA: TGTGCTAGTGGGAAAACAGGGATCGGGGAGCTGTTTTTT
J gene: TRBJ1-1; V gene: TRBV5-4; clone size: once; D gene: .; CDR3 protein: CASRRGAGEMNTEAFF; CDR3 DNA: TGTGCCAGCAGACGTGGGGCAGGGGAAATGAACACTGAAGCTTTCTTT
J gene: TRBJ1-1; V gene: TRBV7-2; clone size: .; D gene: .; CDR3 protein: CASGRSGMNTEAFF; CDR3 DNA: TGTGCCAGCGGTCGGTCAGGGATGAACACTGAAGCTTTCTTT
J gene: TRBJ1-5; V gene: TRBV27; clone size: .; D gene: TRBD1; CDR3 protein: CASSPSRDRGPDQPQHF; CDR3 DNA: TGTGCCAGCAGTCCTTCCCGGGACAGGGGGCCGGATCAGCCCCAGCATTTT
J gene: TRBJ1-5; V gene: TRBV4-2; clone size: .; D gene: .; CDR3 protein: CASSQDASPNQPQHF; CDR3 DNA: TGTGCCAGCAGCCAAGATGCGAGCCCCAATCAGCCCCAGCATTTT
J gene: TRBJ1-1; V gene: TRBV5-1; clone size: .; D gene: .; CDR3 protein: CASTRREQGNTEAFF; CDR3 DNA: TGCGCCAGCACCCGGCGGGAGCAAGGGAACACTGAAGCTTTCTTT
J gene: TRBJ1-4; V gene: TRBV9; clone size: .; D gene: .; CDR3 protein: CASSPLGEGGLFF; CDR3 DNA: TGTGCCAGCAGCCCCCTGGGGGAGGGTGGACTGTTTTTT
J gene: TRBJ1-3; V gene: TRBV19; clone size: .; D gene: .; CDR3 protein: CASSMRQRGNTIYF; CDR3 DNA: TGTGCCAGTAGTATGCGGCAGCGTGGAAACACCATATATTTT
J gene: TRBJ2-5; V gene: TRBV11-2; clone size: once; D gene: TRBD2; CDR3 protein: CASSLLREGRTQYF; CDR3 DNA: TGTGCCAGCAGCTTACTGCGGGAGGGCCGGACCCAGTACTTC
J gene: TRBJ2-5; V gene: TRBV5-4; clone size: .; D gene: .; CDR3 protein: CASSPGTQNQETQYF; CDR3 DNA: TGTGCCAGCAGTCCCGGGACTCAGAACCAAGAGACCCAGTACTTC
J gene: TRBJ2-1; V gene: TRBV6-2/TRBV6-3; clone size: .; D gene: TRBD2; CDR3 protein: CASSYGLAGAYNEQFF; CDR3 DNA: TGTGCCAGCAGTTACGGACTAGCGGGAGCCTACAATGAGCAGTTCTTC
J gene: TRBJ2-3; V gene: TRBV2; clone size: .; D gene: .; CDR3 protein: CASGRLSTDTQYF; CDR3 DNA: TGTGCCAGCGGCCGACTTAGCACAGATACGCAGTATTTT
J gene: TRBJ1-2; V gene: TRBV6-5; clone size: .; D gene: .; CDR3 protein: CASRRGGAKRSGYTF; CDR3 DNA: TGTGCCAGCAGGAGGGGGGGGGCGAAACGGTCTGGCTACACCTTC
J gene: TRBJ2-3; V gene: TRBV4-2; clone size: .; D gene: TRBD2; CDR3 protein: CASSQDGGRAGDTQYF; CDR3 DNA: TGTGCCAGCAGCCAAGACGGAGGGAGGGCAGGAGATACGCAGTATTTT
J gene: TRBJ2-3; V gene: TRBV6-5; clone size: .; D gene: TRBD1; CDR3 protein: CASSFGQASTDTQYF; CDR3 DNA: TGTGCCAGCAGTTTCGGACAGGCAAGCACAGATACGCAGTATTTT
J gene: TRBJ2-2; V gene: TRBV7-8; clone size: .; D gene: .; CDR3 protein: CASSPNSRSTGELFF; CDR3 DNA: TGTGCCAGCAGCCCGAACTCTCGGAGTACCGGGGAGCTGTTTTTT
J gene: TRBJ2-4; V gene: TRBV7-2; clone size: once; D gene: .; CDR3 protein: CASSPPSVAKNIQYF; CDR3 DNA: TGTGCCAGCAGCCCTCCGTCCGTAGCCAAAAACATTCAGTACTTC
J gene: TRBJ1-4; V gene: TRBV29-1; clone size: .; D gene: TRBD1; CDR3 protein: CSVFGQGTNEKLFF; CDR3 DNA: TGCAGCGTTTTTGGACAGGGGACTAATGAAAAACTGTTTTTT
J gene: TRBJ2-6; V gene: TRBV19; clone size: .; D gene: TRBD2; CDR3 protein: CASSIGGGASGANVLTF; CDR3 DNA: TGTGCCAGTAGTATAGGGGGAGGGGCCTCTGGGGCCAACGTCCTGACTTTC
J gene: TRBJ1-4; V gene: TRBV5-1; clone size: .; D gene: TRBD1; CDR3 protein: CASSLAGQHEKLFF; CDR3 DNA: TGCGCCAGCAGCTTGGCGGGACAGCATGAAAAACTGTTTTTT
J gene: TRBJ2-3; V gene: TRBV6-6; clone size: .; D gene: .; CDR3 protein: CASSYLGAGRTDTQYF; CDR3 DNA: TGTGCCAGCAGTTACCTTGGGGCAGGGCGCACAGATACGCAGTATTTT
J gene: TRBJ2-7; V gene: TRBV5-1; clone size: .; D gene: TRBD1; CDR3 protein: CASSSTGIEQYF; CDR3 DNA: TGCGCCAGCAGCTCGACAGGGATCGAACAGTACTTC
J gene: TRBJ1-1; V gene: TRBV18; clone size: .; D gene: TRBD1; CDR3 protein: CASSRTGNTEAFF; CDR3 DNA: TGTGCCAGCTCTAGGACAGGGAACACTGAAGCTTTCTTT
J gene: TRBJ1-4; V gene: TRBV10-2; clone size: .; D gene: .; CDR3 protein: CASTGTREKLFF; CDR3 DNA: TGCGCCAGCACCGGGACACGCGAAAAACTGTTTTTT
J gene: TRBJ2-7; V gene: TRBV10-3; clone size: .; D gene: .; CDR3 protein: CAISLAGQRYEQYF; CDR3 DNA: TGTGCCATCTCCCTGGCAGGACAGAGATACGAGCAGTACTTC
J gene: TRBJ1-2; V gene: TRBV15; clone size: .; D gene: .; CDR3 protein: CATSRGPGIKMDGYTF; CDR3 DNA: TGTGCCACCAGCAGAGGCCCAGGTATCAAGATGGATGGCTACACCTTC
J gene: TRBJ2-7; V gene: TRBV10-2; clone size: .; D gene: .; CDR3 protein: CASSVVLYEQYF; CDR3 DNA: TGCGCCAGCAGTGTAGTCTTGTACGAGCAGTACTTC
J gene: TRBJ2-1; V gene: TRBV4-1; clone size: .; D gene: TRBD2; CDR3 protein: CASSQPDRGLAGEQFF; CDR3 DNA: TGCGCCAGCAGCCAACCCGATAGGGGACTAGCGGGTGAGCAGTTCTTC
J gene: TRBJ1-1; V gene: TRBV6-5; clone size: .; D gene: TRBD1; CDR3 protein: CASRLDRGNTEAFF; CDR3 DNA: TGTGCCAGCAGGCTTGACAGGGGGAACACTGAAGCTTTCTTT
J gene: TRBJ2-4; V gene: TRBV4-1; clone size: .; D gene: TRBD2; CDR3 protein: CASSKLSGTSENIQYF; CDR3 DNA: TGCGCCAGCAGTAAACTCTCCGGGACTAGCGAAAACATTCAGTACTTC
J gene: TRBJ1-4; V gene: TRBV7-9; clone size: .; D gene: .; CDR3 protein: CASSLGAAGLMTNEKLFF; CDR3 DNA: TGTGCCAGCAGCTTAGGGGCTGCAGGTTTGATGACTAATGAAAAACTGTTTTTT
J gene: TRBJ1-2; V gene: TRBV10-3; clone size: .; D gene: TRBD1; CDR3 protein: CANGQGNYGYTF; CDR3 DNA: TGTGCCAACGGACAGGGCAACTATGGCTACACCTTC
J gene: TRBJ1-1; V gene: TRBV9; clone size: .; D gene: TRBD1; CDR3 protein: CASSVGQHTEAFF; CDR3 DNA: TGTGCCAGCAGCGTGGGACAGCACACTGAAGCTTTCTTT
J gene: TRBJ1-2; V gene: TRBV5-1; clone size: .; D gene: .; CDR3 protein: CASSGGQTYGYTF; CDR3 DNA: TGCGCCAGCAGCGGCGGACAGACTTATGGCTACACCTTC
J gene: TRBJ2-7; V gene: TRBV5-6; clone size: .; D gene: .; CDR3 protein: CASSLNRYEQYF; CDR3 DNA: TGTGCCAGCAGCTTGAACAGGTACGAGCAGTACTTC
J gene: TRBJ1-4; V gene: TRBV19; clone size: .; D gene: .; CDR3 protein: CASSIVQAEKLFF; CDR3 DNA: TGTGCCAGTAGTATAGTCCAGGCGGAAAAACTGTTTTTT
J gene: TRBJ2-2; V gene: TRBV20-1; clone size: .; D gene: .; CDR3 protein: CSASPQGRNTGELFF; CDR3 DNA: TGCAGTGCTAGTCCGCAGGGAAGGAACACCGGGGAGCTGTTTTTT
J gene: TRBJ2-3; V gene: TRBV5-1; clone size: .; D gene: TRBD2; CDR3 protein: CASSLLTSGDTDTQYF; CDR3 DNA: TGCGCCAGCAGCTTGCTAACTAGCGGGGACACAGATACGCAGTATTTT
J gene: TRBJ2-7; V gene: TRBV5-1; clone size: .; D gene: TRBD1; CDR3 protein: CASSSNSGQGSGEQYF; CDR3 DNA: TGCGCCAGCAGCTCGAACTCGGGACAGGGGTCTGGGGAGCAGTACTTC
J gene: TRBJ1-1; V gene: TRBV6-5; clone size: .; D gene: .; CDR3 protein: CASRQGPHTEAFF; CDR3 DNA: TGTGCCAGCAGACAGGGCCCCCACACTGAAGCTTTCTTT
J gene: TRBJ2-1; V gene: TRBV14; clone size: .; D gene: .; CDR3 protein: CASSQALAYNEQFF; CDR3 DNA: TGTGCCAGCAGCCAAGCATTAGCGTACAATGAGCAGTTCTTC
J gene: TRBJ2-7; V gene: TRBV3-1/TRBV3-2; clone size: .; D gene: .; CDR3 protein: CASSQERGYEQYF; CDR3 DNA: TGTGCCAGCAGCCAAGAACGGGGGTACGAGCAGTACTTC
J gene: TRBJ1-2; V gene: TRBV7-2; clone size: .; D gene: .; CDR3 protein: CASSLVPGPNTF; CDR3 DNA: TGTGCCAGCAGCTTAGTTCCAGGGCCCAATACCTTC
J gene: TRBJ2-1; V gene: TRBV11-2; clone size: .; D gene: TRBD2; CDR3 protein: CASSLEGSSGDNEQFF; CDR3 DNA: TGTGCCAGCAGCTTAGAGGGGTCTAGCGGTGACAATGAGCAGTTCTTC
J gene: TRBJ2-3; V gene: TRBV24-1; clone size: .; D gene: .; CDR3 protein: CATSDYQQGGTQYF; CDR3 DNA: TGTGCCACCAGTGATTACCAACAGGGAGGGACGCAGTATTTT
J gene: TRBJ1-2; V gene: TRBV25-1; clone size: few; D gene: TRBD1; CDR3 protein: CASSESQGYRNYGYTF; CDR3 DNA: TGTGCCAGCAGCGAATCACAGGGGTATAGGAACTATGGCTACACCTTC
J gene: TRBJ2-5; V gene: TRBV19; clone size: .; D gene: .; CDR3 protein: CASSISRERGETQYF; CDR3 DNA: TGTGCCAGTAGTATTTCCAGGGAAAGGGGAGAGACCCAGTACTTC
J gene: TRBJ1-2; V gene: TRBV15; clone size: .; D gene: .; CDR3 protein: CATSRFRQINYGYTF; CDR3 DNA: TGTGCCACCAGCAGATTTCGACAGATTAACTATGGCTACACCTTC
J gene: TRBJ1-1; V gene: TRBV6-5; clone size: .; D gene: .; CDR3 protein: CASSSLIETEAFF; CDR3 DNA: TGTGCCAGCAGTTCACTAATAGAGACTGAAGCTTTCTTT
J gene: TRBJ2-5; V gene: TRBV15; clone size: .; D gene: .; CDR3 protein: CATSRGGDETQYF; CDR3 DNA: TGTGCCACCAGCAGAGGGGGAGATGAGACCCAGTACTTC
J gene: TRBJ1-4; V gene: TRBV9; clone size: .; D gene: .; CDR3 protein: CASSLRVGEKLFF; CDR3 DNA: TGTGCCAGCAGCCTCAGGGTTGGGGAAAAACTGTTTTTT
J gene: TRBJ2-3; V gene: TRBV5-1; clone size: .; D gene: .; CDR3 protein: CASSLEGHDTDTQYF; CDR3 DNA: TGCGCCAGCAGCTTGGAGGGACACGACACAGATACGCAGTATTTT
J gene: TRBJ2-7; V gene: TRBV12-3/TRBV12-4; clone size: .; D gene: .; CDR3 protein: CASSLKGPYEQYF; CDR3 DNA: TGTGCCAGCAGTTTAAAGGGGCCTTACGAGCAGTACTTC